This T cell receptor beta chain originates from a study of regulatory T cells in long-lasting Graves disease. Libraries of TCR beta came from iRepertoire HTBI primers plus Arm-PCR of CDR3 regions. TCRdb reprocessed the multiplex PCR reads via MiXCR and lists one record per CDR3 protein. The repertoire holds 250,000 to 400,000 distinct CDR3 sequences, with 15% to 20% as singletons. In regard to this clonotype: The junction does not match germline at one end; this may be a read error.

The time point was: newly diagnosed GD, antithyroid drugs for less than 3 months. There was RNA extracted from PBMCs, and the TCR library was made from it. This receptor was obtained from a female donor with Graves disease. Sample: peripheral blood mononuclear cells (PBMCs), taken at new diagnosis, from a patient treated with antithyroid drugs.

CDR3 in amino acids: CDSSQGDTQYF. CDR3 coding DNA: TGTGACAGCTCACAAGGCGATACGCAGTATTTT. The chain joins TRBV18 to TRBJ2-3; no clear D gene. Looked up from germline, CDR1 is KGHSH and CDR2 is LQKENI. This CDR3 region has 11 residues.